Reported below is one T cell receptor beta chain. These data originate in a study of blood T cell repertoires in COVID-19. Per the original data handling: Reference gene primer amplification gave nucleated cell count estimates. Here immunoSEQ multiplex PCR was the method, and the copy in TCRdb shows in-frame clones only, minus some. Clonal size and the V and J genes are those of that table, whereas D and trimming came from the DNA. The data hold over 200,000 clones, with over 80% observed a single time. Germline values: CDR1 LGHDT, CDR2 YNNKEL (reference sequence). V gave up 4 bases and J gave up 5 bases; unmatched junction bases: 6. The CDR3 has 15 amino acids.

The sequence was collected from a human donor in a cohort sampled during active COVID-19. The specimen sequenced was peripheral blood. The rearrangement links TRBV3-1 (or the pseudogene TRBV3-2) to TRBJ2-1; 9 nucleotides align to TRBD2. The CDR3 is CASSLLAGVHNEQFF. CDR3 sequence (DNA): TGTGCCAGCAGCCTGTTAGCGGGAGTGCACAATGAGCAGTTCTTC.